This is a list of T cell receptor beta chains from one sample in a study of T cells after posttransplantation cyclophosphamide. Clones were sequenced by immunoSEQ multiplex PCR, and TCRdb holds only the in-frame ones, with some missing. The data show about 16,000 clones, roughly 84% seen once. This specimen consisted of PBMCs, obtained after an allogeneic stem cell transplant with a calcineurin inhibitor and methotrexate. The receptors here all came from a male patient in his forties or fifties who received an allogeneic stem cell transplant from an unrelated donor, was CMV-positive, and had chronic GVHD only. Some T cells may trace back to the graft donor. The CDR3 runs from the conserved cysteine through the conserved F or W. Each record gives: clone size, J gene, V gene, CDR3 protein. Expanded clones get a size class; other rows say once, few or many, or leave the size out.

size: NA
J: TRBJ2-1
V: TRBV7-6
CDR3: CASSRVLAGGPRNEQFF

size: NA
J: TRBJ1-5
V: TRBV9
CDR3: CASSVGVGDQPQHF

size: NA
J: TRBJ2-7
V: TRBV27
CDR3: CASSLGESYEQYF

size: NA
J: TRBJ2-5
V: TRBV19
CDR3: CASSPSGRSGETQYF

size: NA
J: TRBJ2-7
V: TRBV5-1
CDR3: CASSLGTYTYEQYF

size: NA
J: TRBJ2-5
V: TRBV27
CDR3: CASSLEGLAGAETQYF

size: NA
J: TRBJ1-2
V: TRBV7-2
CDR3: CASSLGGTGSRYGYTF

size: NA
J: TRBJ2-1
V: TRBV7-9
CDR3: CASSLGVGLYNEQFF

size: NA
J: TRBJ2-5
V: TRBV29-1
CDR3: CSVVRQRAGQETQYF

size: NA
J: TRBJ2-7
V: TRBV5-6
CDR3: CASSLGLGSGTSYEQYF

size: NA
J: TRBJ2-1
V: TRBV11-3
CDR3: CASSLVRAGNEQFF

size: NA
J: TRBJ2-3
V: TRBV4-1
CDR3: CASSQEDRTTDTQYF

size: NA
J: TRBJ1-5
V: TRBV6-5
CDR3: CASSSGTGGRNQPQHF

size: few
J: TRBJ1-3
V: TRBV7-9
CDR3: CASSLAGVDTIYF

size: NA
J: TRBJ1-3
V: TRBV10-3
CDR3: CAISGPSGNTIYF

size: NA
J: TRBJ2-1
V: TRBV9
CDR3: CASSGERGGLGNEQFF

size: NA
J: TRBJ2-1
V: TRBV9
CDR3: CASSPAAPSSYNEQFF

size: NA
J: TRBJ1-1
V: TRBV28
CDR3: CASSLGQLIEWAFF

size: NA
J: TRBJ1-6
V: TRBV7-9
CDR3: CASSLERYNSPLHF

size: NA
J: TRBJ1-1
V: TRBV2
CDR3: CASAGQANTEAFF

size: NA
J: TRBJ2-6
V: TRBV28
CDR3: CASSLYAGAFSSGANVLTF

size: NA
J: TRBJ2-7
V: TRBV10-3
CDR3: CAISMDSRTYEQYF

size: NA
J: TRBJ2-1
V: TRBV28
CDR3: CASSIPTDSYNEQFF

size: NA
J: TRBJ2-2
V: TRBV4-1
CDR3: CASSQGDSNTGELFF

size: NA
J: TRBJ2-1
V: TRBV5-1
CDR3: CASNELAGSYNEQFF

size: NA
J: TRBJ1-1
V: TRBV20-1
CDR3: CSASGAAEAFF

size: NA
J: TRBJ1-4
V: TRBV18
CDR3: CASSPPGTVNEKLFF

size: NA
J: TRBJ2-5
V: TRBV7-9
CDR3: CASSEGTSGDQETQYF

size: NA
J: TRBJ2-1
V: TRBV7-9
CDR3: CASSLFPGYNEQFF

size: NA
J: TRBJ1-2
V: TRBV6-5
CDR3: CASRARYDIF

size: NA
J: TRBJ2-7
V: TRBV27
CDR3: CASSFGGQQNSYEQYF

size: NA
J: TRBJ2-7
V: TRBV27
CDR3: CASSLAGGSSYEQYF

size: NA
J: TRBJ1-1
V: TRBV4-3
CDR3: CASSPGGYTEAFF